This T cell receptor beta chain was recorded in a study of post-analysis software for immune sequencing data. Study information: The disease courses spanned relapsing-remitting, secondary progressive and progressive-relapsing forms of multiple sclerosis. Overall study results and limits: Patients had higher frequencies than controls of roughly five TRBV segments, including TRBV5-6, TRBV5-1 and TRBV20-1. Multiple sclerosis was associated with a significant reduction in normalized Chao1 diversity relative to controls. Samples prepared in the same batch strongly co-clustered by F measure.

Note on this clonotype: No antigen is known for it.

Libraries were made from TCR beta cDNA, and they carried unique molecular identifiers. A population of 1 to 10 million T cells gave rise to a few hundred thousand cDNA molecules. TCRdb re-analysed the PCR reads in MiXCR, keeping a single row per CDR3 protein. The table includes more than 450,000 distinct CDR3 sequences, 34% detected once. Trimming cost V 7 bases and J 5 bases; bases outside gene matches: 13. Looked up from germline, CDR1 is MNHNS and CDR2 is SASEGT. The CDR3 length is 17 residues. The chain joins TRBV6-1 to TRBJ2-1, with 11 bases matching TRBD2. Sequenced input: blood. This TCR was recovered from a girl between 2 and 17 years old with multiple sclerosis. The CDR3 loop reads CASTRTTLAGGNNEQFF. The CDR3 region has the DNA TGTGCCAGCACTCGCACTACCCTAGCGGGGGGAAACAATGAGCAGTTCTTC.